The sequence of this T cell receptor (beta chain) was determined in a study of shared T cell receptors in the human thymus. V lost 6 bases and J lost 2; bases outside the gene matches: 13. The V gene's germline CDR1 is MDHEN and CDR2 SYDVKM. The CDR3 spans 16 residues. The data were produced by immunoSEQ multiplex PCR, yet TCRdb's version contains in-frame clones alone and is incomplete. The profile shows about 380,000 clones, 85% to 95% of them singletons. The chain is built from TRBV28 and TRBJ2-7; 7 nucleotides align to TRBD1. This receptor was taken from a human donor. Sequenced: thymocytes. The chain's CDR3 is CASSRTPGTAPYEQYF. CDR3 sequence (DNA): TGTGCCAGCAGCCGTACCCCCGGGACAGCCCCCTACGAGCAGTACTTC.